This TCR beta chain was retrieved from a study of glioma-infiltrating T cells after dendritic cell vaccination. Study findings and constraints: Longer survival after dendritic cell vaccination followed higher pretreatment TIL content. Few patients contributed both blood and tumor specimens.

Patients had residual fresh-frozen tumor tissue and more than two years of survival data. With respect to this clone: Its matching antigen is unknown.

Here immunoSEQ multiplex PCR was the method, and the copy in TCRdb shows in-frame clones only, minus some. In the table there are tens of thousands of clones, approximately 90% of which are singletons. This clonotype was sampled from a human donor with glioblastoma. Sequencing used blood, obtained before dendritic cell vaccination.

DNA for the CDR3: TGTGCCAGCAGCTTGGTGAGCTCCTACGAGCAGTACTTC. It specifies CASSLVSSYEQYF. The J gene is TRBJ2-7, the V gene TRBV5-7; D is undetermined. TRBV5-7 is identified as an open reading frame with a role that is uncertain. Trimming removed 0 bases at V and 0 bases at J, with 4 bases between. The CDR3 runs 13 residues.